The next 13 T cell receptor beta chains were all read from a single sample in a study of CD8+CD57+ T cells in acquired aplastic anemia. Genomic DNA templated the TCR beta VDJ and CDR3 profiling. MiXCR, run by TCRdb on the reads, gives a single entry per CDR3 protein. The repertoire includes about 240,000 distinct CDR3 sequences, 40% to 50% of them detected once, and 7.8% sits in the top ten. Patients sequenced had flow cytometry evidence of CD8+CD57+ cell expansion. Sequencing was done on a sample of sorted CD4+, CD8+, or CD8+CD57+ T cells (not recorded which) from PBMCs. The source is a human donor with aplastic anemia.

The chain carries TRBV2 and TRBJ2-7; 9 nucleotides agree with TRBD1. Germline V gives CDR1 SNHLY, CDR2 FYNNEI. The CDR3 runs 16 residues. J was trimmed by 5 bases and V by 6 bases; bases with no gene match: 14. The CDR3 DNA reads as TGTGCCAGCAGACATCCCCTGGGGACAGGGCACCACGAGCAGTACTTC. Residues: CASRHPLGTGHHEQYF.

The chain combines TRBV30 with TRBJ2-5; no clear D gene. Germline V gene lookup returns CDR1 GTSNPN and CDR2 SVGIG (reference sequence). Trimming stripped 2 bases from V and 0 bases from J, with 13 bases between. The CDR3 covers 15 residues. The CDR3 nucleotides read TGTGCCTGGAGTTTAGAGCGCATTAACCAAGAGACCCAGTACTTC. Amino acid sequence: CAWSLERINQETQYF.

At least ten counts were recorded for this clonotype. The chain uses TRBV7-8 and TRBJ2-7; 9 positions match TRBD1. There are 15 residues in the CDR3. V lost 6 bases and J lost 3; bases outside the gene matches: 9. The germline gives CDR1 SGHVS, CDR2 FQNEAQ. The CDR3 nucleotides are TGTGCCAGCAGTCCACCGGTGACAGGGGGCTACGAGCAGTACTTC. This gives the protein CASSPPVTGGYEQYF.

This clonotype was recorded a few times. The chain employs TRBV5-6 and TRBJ1-1, with TRBD1 matching 7 bases. The trim removed 6 bases at V and 4 bases at J, leaving 6 bases unmatched. Per the germline V gene, CDR1 is SGHDT and CDR2 is YYEEEE. CDR3 length: 13 amino acids. CDR3 residues: CASTEDRVTEAFF. The DNA for the CDR3 is TGTGCCAGCACCGAAGACAGGGTCACTGAAGCTTTCTTT.

This chain connects TRBV6-4 to TRBJ2-2; 7 nucleotides line up with TRBD1. The length of the CDR3 is 15 residues. Trimming removed 7 bases from V and 7 bases from J; junction bases left unmatched: 12. Germline V gene lookup returns CDR1 MRHNA and CDR2 SNTAGT. DNA for the CDR3: TGTGCCAGCATTCAACAGGGGACAGTTCACGGGGAGCTGTTTTTT. Its protein product is CASIQQGTVHGELFF.

The rearrangement links TRBV7-3 to TRBJ2-6; 10 bases are shared with TRBD2. Germline CDR1 reads SGHTA; CDR2 reads FQGTGA. The CDR3 has 16 residues. V was pared by 2 bases and J by 4 bases, with 2 bases of the junction left unmatched. The CDR3 loop is CASSLETSGGANVLTF. CDR3 DNA sequence: TGTGCCAGCAGCTTAGAGACTAGCGGGGGGGCCAACGTCCTGACTTTC.

This clonotype was detected a few times. This chain links TRBV2 with TRBJ1-1; the D gene is possibly TRBD1 (6 bases). Germline values: CDR1 SNHLY, CDR2 FYNNEI. The CDR3 has 14 residues. V gave up 10 bases and J gave up 2 bases, with 17 bases separating them. This CDR3 is CATIHGTLNTEAFF. The CDR3 DNA follows: TGTGCCACCATTCACGGGACACTCAACACTGAAGCTTTCTTT.

Many counts were recorded for this clonotype. The J gene is TRBJ2-2, the V gene TRBV7-9, with 7 positions matching TRBD1. Germline values: CDR1 SEHNR, CDR2 FQNEAQ (reference sequence). There are 16 residues in the CDR3. The V segment lost 5 bases and the J segment 0 bases; nucleotides outside the gene matches: 6. The CDR3 DNA is TGTGCCAGCAGCGGATGGACAGGACCGAACACCGGGGAGCTGTTTTTT. Its protein product is CASSGWTGPNTGELFF.

This clonotype was seen once. CDR3 amino acids: CASTSGQGYTEAFF. DNA for the CDR3: TGTGCCAGCACCTCCGGACAGGGGTATACTGAAGCTTTCTTT. This chain connects TRBV2 to TRBJ1-1, with 9 bases fitting TRBD1. The ends lost 7 bases at V and 5 bases at J; junction bases unmatched: 8. This CDR3 is built from 14 residues. Germline V gene sequence: CDR1 SNHLY, CDR2 FYNNEI. Full variable domain (missing parts from reference TRBV2 and TRBJ1-1): EPEVTQTPSHQVTQMGQEVILRCVPISNHLYFYWYRQILGQKVEFLVSFYNNEISEKSEIFDDQFSVERPDGSNFTLKIRSTKLEDSAMYFCASTSGQGYTEAFFGQGTRLTVV.

The CDR3 nucleotides are TGCAGTGCTAGACCAGGGGGCTTCGGCTACACCTTC. Its translation is CSARPGGFGYTF. The chain links TRBV20-1 to TRBJ1-2; 8 nucleotides agree with TRBD1. CDR3 length: 12 amino acids. Germline V gene sequence: CDR1 DFQATT, CDR2 SNEGSKA (reference sequence). V gave up 2 bases and J gave up 8 bases; unmatched junction bases: 4.

The chain joins TRBV27 to TRBJ1-2, with TRBD1 matching 8 bases. Germline values: CDR1 MNHEY, CDR2 SMNVEV (reference sequence). CDR3 size: 14 residues. V was pared by 4 bases and J by 7 bases, with 8 bases of the junction left unmatched. CDR3 region: CASSSRGRPGGYTF. The CDR3 nucleotides read TGTGCCAGCAGTTCCAGGGGGCGCCCCGGTGGCTACACCTTC.

At least ten counts were recorded for this clonotype. This chain joins TRBV13 and TRBJ2-7; D possibly corresponds to TRBD2 (6 bases). This CDR3 region has 13 residues. CDR1 PRHDT and CDR2 FYEKMQ come from the germline V gene (reference sequence). The germline V and J ends were trimmed by 5 bases and 3 bases, with 11 bases remaining between them. DNA for the CDR3: TGTGCCAGCAGCGAGAACGGGGGCTACGAGCAGTACTTC. Amino acid sequence: CASSENGGYEQYF.

In DNA, the CDR3 is TGTGCCAGCAGTGATCTGTACCGGGACTCTGAAAAACTGTTTTTT. Translated: CASSDLYRDSEKLFF. This rearrangement joins TRBV6-1 to TRBJ1-4, with a weak D call TRBD1 (5 bases). The ends were cut back, 3 bases at V and 7 bases at J, with 15 bases in the middle. Germline V gives CDR1 MNHNS, CDR2 SASEGT. The CDR3 spans 15 residues.